Presented here are 18 T cell receptor beta chains from one specimen sequenced in a study of vaccination and CD4 T cells after COVID-19. An Oncomine TCR Beta short-read assay was used to sequence the DNA from cultured CD4+ T cells. TCRdb re-analysed the PCR reads in MiXCR, keeping a single row per CDR3 protein. The data show approximately 3,200 distinct CDR3 sequences, with 24% seen just once and around half held by the top ten. Their recognized antigens are unknown. Treatment indicated: approximately 9-day PBMC culture with coronavirus spike peptide pools or control peptides (ViraFEST assay). Sequencing was performed on CD4+ T cells from blood, cultured in vitro, taken after SARS-CoV-2 vaccination. The receptor set was obtained from a human donor who had recovered from COVID-19.

The CDR3 nucleotides are TGTGCCAGCAGTGGGGAAGCTCTGAGGGCCCAGCATTTT. Protein sequence: CASSGEALRAQHF. The chain carries TRBV6-1 and TRBJ1-5; D is unresolved. The CDR3 covers 13 residues. V lost 4 bases to trimming and J lost 11 bases, with 15 bases between them. From germline, CDR1 is MNHNS and CDR2 SASEGT.

This clonotype has just a few counts. The chain uses TRBV7-8 and TRBJ2-1; D gene uncertain. The germline V gene encodes CDR1 SGHVS and CDR2 FQNEAQ. The ends were cut back, 5 bases at V and 6 bases at J, with 23 bases in the middle. CDR3 size: 17 residues. The CDR3 DNA sequence: TGTGCCAGCAGCCCACCCACGGCGGAAAAGCGATTCAATGAGCAGTTCTTC. It is translated as CASSPPTAEKRFNEQFF.

This clonotype occurred once. A junction end diverges from the germline sequence, so it may reflect a read error. The rearrangement joins TRBV19 to TRBJ2-6; 7 nucleotides match TRBD2. This CDR3 comprises 14 residues. Germline CDR1 LNHDA, CDR2 SQIVND (reference sequence). The CDR3: CASRRGSGTNVLTF. The DNA of the CDR3 is TGTGCCAGTAGGCGGGGGTCTGGGACCAACGTCCTGACTTTC.

This clonotype was seen ten or more times. The chain recombines TRBV6-1 with TRBJ2-5; the match to TRBD1 covers 8 bases. The germline V gene encodes CDR1 MNHNS and CDR2 SASEGT. CDR3 length: 15 residues. After removal of 5 bases from V and 4 bases from J, the junction contained 9 bases not matched to a gene. The CDR3 region is CASSTQGAGGETQYF. The CDR3 DNA reads as TGTGCCAGCAGTACCCAGGGGGCTGGGGGAGAGACCCAGTACTTC.

There are a few counts of this clonotype. This chain joins TRBV7-9 and TRBJ2-2, with 10 positions matching TRBD1. Germline trimming cut 5 bases from V and 4 bases from J; bases unmatched to any gene: 4. From germline, CDR1 is SEHNR and CDR2 FQNEAQ (reference sequence). The CDR3 loop spans 15 amino acids. CDR3: CASSPGQGGTGELFF. The CDR3 DNA follows: TGTGCCAGCAGCCCAGGACAGGGGGGCACCGGGGAGCTGTTTTTT.

On this clonotype itself: At one end, the junction sequence differs from germline, possibly due to a read error. This chain's CDR3 is CASSVQTGSGNQPRHF. The CDR3 DNA follows: TGTGCCAGCAGTGTACAGACTGGGTCAGGCAATCAGCCCCGGCATTTT. The chain couples TRBV6-1 to TRBJ1-5; D not certain. The CDR3 is 16 residues long. Germline CDR1 and CDR2: MNHNS and SASEGT.

This clonotype has only a few counts. The genes are TRBV27 and TRBJ2-3; a possible D gene is TRBD1 (5 bases). CDR3 length: 13 residues. The V and J ends lost 5 bases and 4 bases respectively, with 10 bases between them. CDR1 and CDR2 (germline): MNHEY, SMNVEV (reference sequence). The CDR3 nucleotides are TGTGCCAGCAGTCTAAGGGGTGCAGATACGCAGTATTTT. This codes for CASSLRGADTQYF.

This clonotype showed up just a few times. The J gene is TRBJ1-3, the V gene TRBV20-1; no reliable D call. Germline loops: CDR1 DFQATT, CDR2 SNEGSKA (reference sequence). The CDR3 runs 13 residues. V lost 5 bases, J lost 0 bases, and 8 bases lay in between. CDR3 sequence: CSASHISGNTIYF. CDR3 DNA: TGCAGTGCTTCCCACATCTCTGGAAACACCATATATTTT.

This clonotype came up a few times. The chain has TRBV6-2 or TRBV6-3 and TRBJ2-1, with 8 bases aligning to TRBD1. J lost 10 bases, V lost 6 bases, and 11 bases had no gene match. The CDR3 totals 14 residues. Germline-derived CDR1 and CDR2 are MNHEY and SVGEGT. The chain's CDR3 is CASRRTGSSREQFF. The CDR3 DNA sequence: TGTGCCAGCAGACGGACAGGGAGCTCCCGGGAGCAGTTCTTC.

This chain joins TRBV27 and TRBJ1-5, with D possibly being TRBD1 (5 bases). The CDR3 sequence is 19 residues long. Germline values: CDR1 MNHEY, CDR2 SMNVEV (reference sequence). Trimming stripped 5 bases from V and 4 bases from J, with 27 bases between. The CDR3 bases are TGTGCCAGCAGTCCGGGTCGTGCCGAGGGGATACTTGGTAATCAGCCCCAGCATTTT. Translation gives CASSPGRAEGILGNQPQHF.

This clonotype was observed a few times. This sequence joins TRBV6-1 and TRBJ1-1; tentative D call: TRBD1 (5 bases). Germline V gene data show CDR1 as MNHNS and CDR2 as SASEGT. V was shortened by 0 bases and J by 11 bases, with 19 bases between the two germline ends. CDR3 length: 15 amino acids. CDR3 amino acids: CASSEAGDPGQSAFF. For the CDR3, the DNA is TGTGCCAGCAGTGAAGCAGGGGACCCTGGGCAGTCGGCTTTCTTT.

The V gene is TRBV6-1, the J gene TRBJ1-3, with a possible D match to TRBD1 (6 bases). Germline V lookup: CDR1 MNHNS, CDR2 SASEGT. This CDR3 is 14 amino acids long. The V and J ends lost 6 bases and 7 bases respectively, with 16 bases between them. Here the CDR3 DNA reads TGTGCCAGCAGGGCGACAGGCACGGTGAACACCATATATTTT. Translation: CASRATGTVNTIYF.

The chain is built from TRBV19 and TRBJ1-2; tentative D call: TRBD1 (5 bases). The length of the CDR3 is 13 residues. The V gene lost 4 bases and the J gene lost 2 bases, with 8 bases spanning the gap. Germline CDR1 reads LNHDA; CDR2 reads SQIVND (reference sequence). The CDR3 sequence: CASSTRQNYGYTF. The CDR3 DNA is TGTGCCAGTAGTACTAGACAGAACTATGGCTACACCTTC.

This clonotype came up a few times. This chain connects TRBV27 to TRBJ2-1; D is possibly TRBD1 (5 bases). Between the trimmed V and J ends, which lost 1 base and 0 bases, there was a span of 7 bases. Germline-derived CDR1 and CDR2 are MNHEY and SMNVEV (reference sequence). This CDR3 comprises 15 residues. The CDR3 DNA sequence: TGTGCCAGCAGTTTATACAGGAGCTCCTACAATGAGCAGTTCTTC. As protein: CASSLYRSSYNEQFF.

This clonotype is medium-sized (0.01 to 0.1%) by share. The rearrangement joins TRBV7-3 to TRBJ1-2; D is perhaps TRBD1 (5 bases). Germline V gene sequence: CDR1 SGHTA, CDR2 FQGTGA. The CDR3 length is 13 residues. V was cut by 5 bases and J by 3 bases, with 10 bases left in between. DNA for the CDR3: TGTGCCAGCAGCCTGGGGGTGTACTATGGCTACACCTTC. This codes for CASSLGVYYGYTF.

This chain joins TRBV6-2 or TRBV6-3 and TRBJ1-3, with unresolved D. In germline, CDR1 is MNHEY, CDR2 SVGEGT. V lost 4 bases and J lost 0, with 10 bases in between. The CDR3 length is 15 residues. The CDR3 region is CASSSYGSSGNTIYF. CDR3 DNA sequence: TGTGCCAGCAGTTCCTACGGCAGCTCTGGAAACACCATATATTTT.

V is TRBV5-1 and J is TRBJ2-7; 8 bases agree with TRBD2. V dropped 0 bases and J dropped 2; count of bases not matched to a gene: 7. This CDR3 comprises 16 residues. Germline CDR1 reads SGHRS; CDR2 reads YFSETQ. Written as DNA, the CDR3 is TGCGCCAGCAGCTTGGTTAGCGGGAATGTTGCCTACGAGCAGTACTTC. This sequence encodes CASSLVSGNVAYEQYF.

The chain uses TRBV6-1 and TRBJ2-2, with D unclear. The CDR3 is 14 amino acids. V lost 3 bases to trimming and J lost 11 bases, with 16 bases between them. Germline V gives CDR1 MNHNS, CDR2 SASEGT. In DNA, the CDR3 is TGTGCCAGCAGTGATGGCCGGGCCTCTCATGAGCTGTTTTTT. Translating gives CASSDGRASHELFF.